The clone carrying this T cell receptor (beta chain) was counted ten times or more. Antigen specificity is unknown. These data come from a study of human T cells and chemical hapten exposure. The CDR3 length is 14 residues. Per germline, CDR1 SGHTA and CDR2 FQGNSA. Between the trimmed V and J ends, which lost 0 bases and 7 bases, there was a span of 11 bases. Study-wide findings and caveats: Patch test score was positively correlated with the counts of PT1 expanded TCRs.

TCRdb passed the RACE reads through MiXCR, listing each CDR3 protein once. This table holds about 110,000 distinct CDR3 sequences, less than 40% found once. As to time point: patch test 3, about 24 weeks after DPC sensitization. Treatment noted: therapeutic diphenylcyclopropenone sensitization with weekly scalp DPC. The V gene is TRBV7-2, the J gene TRBJ2-3; a possible D gene is TRBD2 (5 bases). The source was whole blood, collected in connection with sensitization to the hapten diphenylcyclopropenone (DPC). This clonotype was sampled from a man aged 40-49 years with alopecia areata. Some clones in this sample may be carry-over from other donors' samples. CDR3 DNA sequence: TGTGCCAGCAGCTTAGCCGGACTGCCGAATACGCAGTATTTT. It translates to CASSLAGLPNTQYF.